Sequencing of this T cell receptor (beta chain) was carried out in a study of shared clonotypes between healthy human individuals. Details on this clone: Its target is not known.

Adult donors, all healthy and HIV-negative, had no recent acute infections or vaccinations. CDR1 and CDR2 from the germline V gene are SGHRS and YFSETQ. Trimming at V came to 0 bases and at J to 1 base, leaving 8 bases not matched to a gene. The CDR3 is 17 amino acids. Original analysis: From ImmunoSEQ came sequences covering only the junction and carrying no quality scores, so filtering differed. Sequenced by immunoSEQ multiplex PCR; TCRdb stores in-frame clones only, minus some. That table is the source of V, J and clone size, and D and trimming were worked out from the DNA. The table lists approximately 980,000 clones, roughly 72% of them singletons. Study outcomes and limitations: All-four-donor shared clonotypes had higher generation probabilities than non-shared clonotypes did. Researchers found naive subsets generally carried larger estimated richness than memory subsets.

The chain uses TRBV5-1 and TRBJ1-1; the match to TRBD1 covers 8 bases. Sample: memory CD4+ T cells sorted from blood. Subset specified: CD45RA-negative fraction. The sequence was collected from a man between 18 and 35 years old in good health. The CDR3 is CASSLEGWTGPNTEAFF. DNA of the CDR3: TGCGCCAGCAGCTTGGAGGGATGGACAGGGCCGAACACTGAAGCTTTCTTT.